This T cell receptor (beta chain) was found in a study of shared clonotypes between healthy human individuals. Produced via immunoSEQ multiplex PCR; TCRdb's table is partial and in-frame only. The table has more than 2 million clones, 85% to 95% seen once. Trimming took 0 bases from V and 5 from J, leaving 10 bases between them. The germline CDR1 and CDR2 sequences are SGHRS and YFSETQ. CDR3 length equals 14 residues. This clone is a singleton in its sample. The V gene is TRBV5-1, the J gene TRBJ2-3, with unresolved D. The sequencing input was naive CD4+ T cells sorted from blood. Subset here: CD45RA+ positively selected. This sequence was found in a man aged 18 to 35 in good health. CDR3 DNA: TGCGCCAGCAGCTTGGTTTCCCCGGGAGATACGCAGTATTTT. This gives the protein CASSLVSPGDTQYF.